This T cell receptor beta chain was obtained from a study of radiation and T cells in renal cell carcinoma (dated by TCRdb to 2018 to 2020). Study-level background: A total of around 50 samples underwent TCR beta sequencing, made up of around 26 tumors and about 27 peripheral blood samples. The final blood draw was performed at 4 weeks after radiation, at the same time as nephrectomy. In the 53 samples combined, some 4,000,000 unique CDR3 nucleotide sequences were found, encoding 2.5 million or so unique CDR3 amino acid sequences.

The meaning of the sample's time point label: blood 4 weeks post-SBRT, at nephrectomy. In the paper's terms, the treatment or condition label means: 15 Gy SBRT to primary tumor, nephrectomy 4 weeks later. The samples were drawn from a clinical trial, where primary renal cell carcinomas were treated with 15 Gy of stereotactic body radiation therapy and then removed by nephrectomy 4 weeks afterward. To follow tumor-enriched clonotypes, peripheral blood was collected serially from radiation-treated patients at baseline and again at 2 weeks and 4 weeks after SBRT. All patients had renal cell carcinoma with clear cell pathology. Genomic DNA for TCR sequencing was prepared using the QIAamp DNA Blood Mini Kit (Qiagen). Samples were included in the analyses only if all quality control checks were passed. Trimming accounts for 3 bases at V and 4 bases at J, while the number of junction bases matched to no gene is 12. The CDR3 starts with the cysteine, ends with the phenylalanine, and has 18 residues. Only the CDR3 region is kept as DNA, spanning 54 bases read in frame from base 1. From a lookup of the germline V gene, CDR1 and CDR2 are SGHRS and YFSETQ.

On this clone: Its antigen target is currently unknown. Per-base quality was not reported, and no clone a single base away is much larger than it.

Overall results and qualifications from the work: Because pretreatment tumor biopsies were not available, the study could not determine whether clonotypes were already present within the tumor at baseline. Changes in the blood repertoire were not tracked past 4 weeks after treatment. With a single-armed trial design, the study had no way to address how radiation dose or scheduling affects the TCR repertoire. An increase in top tumor clonotypes in blood was observed from baseline to 2 weeks post-radiation, followed by contraction by 4 weeks, which was taken to suggest transient expansion of tumor-resident clones.

TCR beta libraries were generated from genomic DNA with the immunoSEQ kit, following the manufacturer's recommendations. For library preparation, a first multiplex PCR was performed with proprietary primers, followed by a second PCR in which unique barcodes were added, and bead cleanups were performed after each round. Each sample batch included a kit-provided positive control reaction and a negative control reaction. The final libraries were assessed on an Agilent 4200 TapeStation D1000 ScreenTape, pooled by volume, and quantified by qPCR. Sequencing was performed on an Illumina NextSeq500 using a MidOutput 150-cycle cartridge, with 156 Read1 cycles, 15 Index1 cycles, and the kit custom primers. The pooled library was loaded at around 0.98 pM, with a roughly 20% PhiX control spiked in. The paper's data handling went like this. Vendor-processed data were analyzed in R, with a clonotype defined as all T cells sharing the same CDR3 nucleotide sequence. For clone abundance analyses, frequencies were normalized to the 10,000 most abundant clones per sample. Before analysis, public T cell clones were removed, and these numbered fewer than six per sample on average. A difference in abundance of at least 32-fold between compartments was used to define tumor-enriched and baseline blood-enriched clonotypes. Clonotypes expanded or contracted between blood time points were identified with a beta-binomial differential abundance model. Tumor-blood repertoire similarity was measured with the Baroni-Urbani and Buser coefficient, and group comparisons used two-tailed Wilcoxon tests in R. Here the immuneACCESS table is served through TCRdb, limited to in-frame sequences with V and J called. Missing clones are a known gap in these copies; in checked studies unresolved V genes cover under half, and the rest lacks a known reason. Clonal size and the V and J genes are those of that table, whereas D and trimming came from the DNA. This sample is represented by approximately 86,000 clones; around 85% of them were singletons. Of the sample, roughly a tenth falls within the top ten clones.

The starting material was blood, obtained from a patient whose treatment included radiotherapy and nephrectomy. The clonotype originates from a man aged 45-60 years with renal cell carcinoma. The chain uses TRBV5-1 and TRBJ2-5; 13 bases in between match TRBD2. The CDR3 region reads CASSSSTTSGGEGETQYF. The DNA reads TGCGCCAGCAGCTCCTCGACTACTAGCGGGGGGGAAGGAGAGACCCAGTACTTC.